This is a list of T cell receptor beta chains from one sample in a study of vaccination and CD4 T cells after COVID-19. Each CDR3 protein is one row after TCRdb ran MiXCR on the PCR reads. The data contain roughly 14,000 distinct CDR3 sequences, around 50% of them singletons. For these TCRs, the target antigens are not known. The starting material was CD4+ T cells from blood, cultured in vitro, obtained before SARS-CoV-2 vaccination. Every receptor here comes from a human donor who had recovered from COVID-19. The CDR3 runs from the conserved cysteine through the conserved F or W. Each record gives: CDR3 protein, CDR3 DNA, clone size, J gene, V gene, D gene. The D gene is left open where the match is weak. Clone size is shown for a subset of rows, as once, few, many or a class of expanded clone.

cdr3_aa: CASSPVGISGNTIYF
cdr3_nt: TGTGCTAGCAGCCCCGTGGGGATCTCTGGAAACACCATATATTTT
clone_size: .
j_call: TRBJ1-3
v_call: TRBV28
d_call: .

cdr3_aa: CASSFRETNTEAFF
cdr3_nt: TGTGCCAGCAGTTTCAGGGAGACGAACACTGAAGCTTTCTTT
clone_size: once
j_call: TRBJ1-1
v_call: TRBV12-3/TRBV12-4
d_call: .

cdr3_aa: CASSPRTPGGNQPQHF
cdr3_nt: TGTGCCAGCAGTCCTCGGACCCCGGGGGGCAATCAGCCCCAGCATTTT
clone_size: .
j_call: TRBJ1-5
v_call: TRBV6-2/TRBV6-3
d_call: .

cdr3_aa: CASNGAKSYGYTF
cdr3_nt: TGTGCCAGCAACGGGGCTAAGAGCTATGGCTACACCTTC
clone_size: .
j_call: TRBJ1-2
v_call: TRBV28
d_call: .

cdr3_aa: CASSLKGQGGWTLHF
cdr3_nt: TGTGCCAGCAGTTTAAAAGGACAGGGGGGTTGGACCCTCCACTTT
clone_size: .
j_call: TRBJ1-6
v_call: TRBV27
d_call: TRBD1

cdr3_aa: CASSLLRGISTDTQYF
cdr3_nt: TGTGCCAGCAGCTTATTGCGGGGAATTAGCACAGATACGCAGTATTTT
clone_size: .
j_call: TRBJ2-3
v_call: TRBV7-9
d_call: .

cdr3_aa: CASQGGGRVDTIYF
cdr3_nt: TGTGCCAGCCAGGGAGGGGGACGTGTTGACACCATATATTTT
clone_size: once
j_call: TRBJ1-3
v_call: TRBV28
d_call: .

cdr3_aa: CASSLGQDTEAFF
cdr3_nt: TGTGCCAGCAGCTTGGGACAGGACACTGAAGCTTTCTTT
clone_size: .
j_call: TRBJ1-1
v_call: TRBV5-4
d_call: .

cdr3_aa: CASSLGARGAYNEQFF
cdr3_nt: TGTGCCAGCAGTTTGGGGGCTCGTGGGGCCTACAATGAGCAGTTCTTC
clone_size: few
j_call: TRBJ2-1
v_call: TRBV27
d_call: .

cdr3_aa: CATQQLGDTQYF
cdr3_nt: TGTGCCACACAACAACTTGGTGATACGCAGTATTTT
clone_size: medium-sized
j_call: TRBJ2-3
v_call: TRBV24-1
d_call: .

cdr3_aa: CASSPGLAQETQYF
cdr3_nt: TGTGCCAGCAGTCCGGGACTAGCCCAAGAGACCCAGTACTTC
clone_size: few
j_call: TRBJ2-5
v_call: TRBV27
d_call: TRBD2

cdr3_aa: CASRIAGGHYGYTF
cdr3_nt: TGTGCCAGCAGAATTGCCGGGGGCCACTATGGCTACACCTTC
clone_size: few
j_call: TRBJ1-2
v_call: TRBV28
d_call: .

cdr3_aa: CASSLQGEYSPLHF
cdr3_nt: TGTGCCAGCTCCCTCCAGGGGGAGTATTCACCCCTCCACTTT
clone_size: few
j_call: TRBJ1-6
v_call: TRBV2
d_call: TRBD1

cdr3_aa: CASRSPGQGAGYGYTF
cdr3_nt: TGTGCCTCCAGGTCGCCGGGACAAGGAGCGGGCTATGGCTACACCTTC
clone_size: few
j_call: TRBJ1-2
v_call: TRBV19
d_call: .

cdr3_aa: CASTDPGTGSREQYF
cdr3_nt: TGTGCCAGCACCGACCCCGGGACAGGGAGCCGCGAGCAGTACTTC
clone_size: .
j_call: TRBJ2-7
v_call: TRBV6-1
d_call: TRBD1

cdr3_aa: CAISVDRENQPQHF
cdr3_nt: TGTGCCATCAGTGTGGACAGGGAGAATCAGCCCCAGCATTTT
clone_size: few
j_call: TRBJ1-5
v_call: TRBV10-3
d_call: TRBD1

cdr3_aa: CAISKQGDDQPQHF
cdr3_nt: TGTGCCATCAGTAAACAGGGGGATGATCAGCCCCAGCATTTT
clone_size: .
j_call: TRBJ1-5
v_call: TRBV10-3
d_call: TRBD1

cdr3_aa: CATSDRDVLTDTQYF
cdr3_nt: TGTGCCACCAGTGACCGGGACGTTCTCACAGATACGCAGTATTTT
clone_size: medium-sized
j_call: TRBJ2-3
v_call: TRBV24-1
d_call: .

cdr3_aa: CASSHRDRGRETQYF
cdr3_nt: TGTGCCAGCAGCCACCGGGACAGGGGGCGAGAGACCCAGTACTTC
clone_size: .
j_call: TRBJ2-5
v_call: TRBV7-9
d_call: TRBD1

cdr3_aa: CSAGGLAGGGDYNEQFF
cdr3_nt: TGCAGTGCTGGGGGACTAGCGGGAGGAGGGGATTACAATGAGCAGTTCTTC
clone_size: .
j_call: TRBJ2-1
v_call: TRBV20-1
d_call: TRBD2

cdr3_aa: CASSMGPGQGNGELFF
cdr3_nt: TGTGCCAGTAGTATGGGACCGGGACAGGGGAACGGGGAGCTGTTTTTT
clone_size: .
j_call: TRBJ2-2
v_call: TRBV19
d_call: TRBD1

cdr3_aa: CASSFRDHNNEQFF
cdr3_nt: TGTGCCAGCAGCTTTAGGGACCACAACAATGAGCAGTTCTTC
clone_size: .
j_call: TRBJ2-1
v_call: TRBV11-3
d_call: .

cdr3_aa: CASSYDKGPYNEQFF
cdr3_nt: TGTGCCAGCAGCTATGACAAGGGGCCCTACAATGAGCAGTTCTTC
clone_size: medium-sized
j_call: TRBJ2-1
v_call: TRBV7-8
d_call: .

cdr3_aa: CASSGLNTGELFF
cdr3_nt: TGTGCCAGCAGTGGACTAAACACCGGGGAGCTGTTTTTT
clone_size: .
j_call: TRBJ2-2
v_call: TRBV6-2/TRBV6-3
d_call: .

cdr3_aa: CASRGVLREKLFF
cdr3_nt: TGTGCCAGCAGAGGGGTACTGAGGGAAAAACTGTTTTTT
clone_size: .
j_call: TRBJ1-4
v_call: TRBV27
d_call: .

cdr3_aa: CSANRGGRVGQYF
cdr3_nt: TGCAGTGCTAATAGAGGGGGGCGGGTAGGGCAGTACTTC
clone_size: .
j_call: TRBJ2-7
v_call: TRBV20-1
d_call: .

cdr3_aa: CASSESGIRYNEQFF
cdr3_nt: TGTGCCAGCAGTGAAAGCGGGATCCGATACAATGAGCAGTTCTTC
clone_size: .
j_call: TRBJ2-1
v_call: TRBV28
d_call: TRBD2

cdr3_aa: CASGILGSYEQYF
cdr3_nt: TGTGCCAGCGGCATATTGGGGTCCTACGAGCAGTACTTC
clone_size: .
j_call: TRBJ2-7
v_call: TRBV6-2/TRBV6-3
d_call: .

cdr3_aa: CASRVAGAPFDEQFF
cdr3_nt: TGTGCCAGCAGAGTAGCGGGAGCGCCCTTTGATGAGCAGTTCTTC
clone_size: .
j_call: TRBJ2-1
v_call: TRBV6-1
d_call: TRBD2

cdr3_aa: CASSHRDRNYEQYF
cdr3_nt: TGTGCCAGCAGCCACCGGGACAGAAACTACGAGCAGTACTTC
clone_size: once
j_call: TRBJ2-7
v_call: TRBV7-9
d_call: TRBD1

cdr3_aa: CASSRDSRSYEQYF
cdr3_nt: TGTGCCAGCAGCCGGGACAGTCGCTCCTACGAGCAGTACTTC
clone_size: .
j_call: TRBJ2-7
v_call: TRBV6-1
d_call: TRBD1

cdr3_aa: CTSRQANQPQHF
cdr3_nt: TGTACCAGCAGGCAGGCGAATCAGCCCCAGCATTTT
clone_size: once
j_call: TRBJ1-5
v_call: TRBV28
d_call: .

cdr3_aa: CASSEPDRLETQYF
cdr3_nt: TGTGCCAGCAGTGAGCCCGACAGATTAGAGACCCAGTACTTC
clone_size: .
j_call: TRBJ2-5
v_call: TRBV25-1
d_call: .

cdr3_aa: CSARHRNSNQPQHF
cdr3_nt: TGCAGTGCTAGGCACAGAAATAGCAATCAGCCCCAGCATTTT
clone_size: few
j_call: TRBJ1-5
v_call: TRBV20-1
d_call: .

cdr3_aa: CASSLGSFWGDILQETQYF
cdr3_nt: TGTGCCAGCAGCTTAGGATCTTTTTGGGGGGATATACTCCAAGAGACCCAGTACTTC
clone_size: .
j_call: TRBJ2-5
v_call: TRBV11-2
d_call: .

cdr3_aa: CASSGQGTNTDTQYF
cdr3_nt: TGTGCCAGCAGCGGCCAAGGGACCAACACAGATACGCAGTATTTT
clone_size: .
j_call: TRBJ2-3
v_call: TRBV7-2
d_call: .

cdr3_aa: CAWSDSGNTEAFF
cdr3_nt: TGTGCCTGGAGTGATTCAGGGAACACTGAAGCTTTCTTT
clone_size: .
j_call: TRBJ1-1
v_call: TRBV30
d_call: .

cdr3_aa: CASSRPGAYGYTF
cdr3_nt: TGTGCCAGCAGCCGCCCGGGGGCCTATGGCTACACCTTC
clone_size: few
j_call: TRBJ1-2
v_call: TRBV7-2
d_call: .

cdr3_aa: CASSASGNTEAFF
cdr3_nt: TGTGCCAGCAGTGCCTCAGGGAACACTGAAGCTTTCTTT
clone_size: .
j_call: TRBJ1-1
v_call: TRBV6-1
d_call: .

cdr3_aa: CASSYLGLGDTEAFF
cdr3_nt: TGTGCCAGCAGTTACTTGGGGTTAGGGGACACTGAAGCTTTCTTT
clone_size: .
j_call: TRBJ1-1
v_call: TRBV6-5
d_call: .

cdr3_aa: CASSSGRTGSTDTQYF
cdr3_nt: TGTGCCAGCAGTTCCGGTCGGACAGGGTCCACAGATACGCAGTATTTT
clone_size: once
j_call: TRBJ2-3
v_call: TRBV28
d_call: TRBD1

cdr3_aa: CASSEDIGNTEAFF
cdr3_nt: TGTGCCAGCTCCGAAGACATTGGGAACACTGAAGCTTTCTTT
clone_size: .
j_call: TRBJ1-1
v_call: TRBV3-1
d_call: .

cdr3_aa: CSALGQGVLFSEAFF
cdr3_nt: TGCAGTGCCCTGGGGCAGGGGGTTCTGTTCAGTGAAGCTTTCTTT
clone_size: few
j_call: TRBJ1-1
v_call: TRBV20-1
d_call: TRBD1

cdr3_aa: CASSGTGVTSGELFF
cdr3_nt: TGTGCCAGTAGTGGGACAGGGGTTACGTCCGGGGAGCTGTTTTTT
clone_size: few
j_call: TRBJ2-2
v_call: TRBV19
d_call: TRBD1

cdr3_aa: CATSDFLFRTQVSNQPQHF
cdr3_nt: TGTGCCACCAGTGATTTCTTGTTCCGAACTCAGGTGAGCAATCAGCCCCAGCATTTT
clone_size: few
j_call: TRBJ1-5
v_call: TRBV24-1
d_call: .

cdr3_aa: CASSLADRLEQYF
cdr3_nt: TGTGCCAGCAGCTTAGCGGACCGGTTGGAGCAGTACTTC
clone_size: once
j_call: TRBJ2-7
v_call: TRBV7-8
d_call: .